The present TCR beta chain was sequenced within a study of blood T cell repertoires in COVID-19 (dated by TCRdb to the early 2020s). Background on the whole study: Collaborator samples came from the United States, Italy and Spain and covered acute and convalescent phases of COVID-19. The material from the prospective study consisted of cDNA or gDNA derived from T cells, B-cell-depleted T cells, or PBMCs. The dataset comprised deeply sampled blood TCRbeta repertoires from subjects exposed to, actively infected with, or recovered from COVID-19. The repertoires were made available in a free public database intended to serve as a resource for research on the immune response to SARS-CoV-2. The samples were drawn from the first 160 participants of the ongoing ImmuneRACE study and from 1,254 subjects provided by 6 global collaborators. A de-identified subject ID, COVID-19 status, age in years and sex were almost always included in the sample metadata. HLA class I and class II types, where available, came from metadata supplied by the sample provider rather than from assay-based typing.

Study-wide findings and limitations: The quantity of clinical and demographic metadata differed by source and by participant and was supplied without curation.

With regard to this clone: Its antigen is unknown. Per-base quality was not reported, and no clone a single base away is much larger than it.

The immunoSEQ Assay, a bias-controlled multiplex PCR, was used to amplify TCRbeta CDR3 regions from genomic DNA. Regarding the original processing steps: Within the assay, amplification of reference gene primers was used to estimate how many nucleated cells each sample contained. To quantify the absolute abundance of each unique TCRbeta CDR3 rearrangement, sequence reads were collapsed and filtered. For each sample, productive Simpson clonality was calculated as the square root of Simpson's diversity index across productive rearrangements. The table was pulled from immuneACCESS by TCRdb, which kept in-frame rearrangements only. Such tables lose some clones; where checked, under half of the loss comes from unresolved V genes, and the rest has no known cause. The D gene and trimming were derived from the DNA, and the V and J assignments and clone size from that table. The sample yields around 180,000 clones; 75% to 90% were counted once. The top ten hold around 2.3% of the sample.

The germline V gene (reference sequence) supplies CDR1 SEHNR and CDR2 FQNEAQ. The CDR3 sequence holds 15 residues, the cysteine and phenylalanine included. The read is trimmed to its CDR3 DNA, 45 bases read in frame from base 1. The trim is 1 base for V and 4 bases for J, with a gap of 12 bases between the germline ends. Each collaborating institution followed its own protocols to collect whole blood in K2EDTA tubes. For TCRbeta analysis, collaborators shipped samples in one of three forms: frozen whole blood, isolated PBMCs, or DNA extracted from either of those sample types. The TCR was taken from a man in his 70s with active or convalescent COVID-19. The sequence is built from TRBV7-9 and TRBJ2-3; the D segment could be TRBD2, given 6 matching bases. Sequenced input: peripheral blood. The CDR3 protein is CASSLVAGRPDTQYF. The DNA sequence is as follows: TGTGCCAGCAGCTTAGTCGCGGGGAGGCCAGATACGCAGTATTTT.